This T cell receptor beta chain is drawn from a study of T cell repertoires in cytomegalovirus infection. Study overall: Public signatures in TCR beta pointed to CMV infection and matching HLA type. Study conclusions and caveats: Cumulative frequency of public TCR beta families picked out carriers of CMV plus the relevant HLA.

Points on this clonotype: Antigen unknown.

TCRdb recomputed calls from the reads with MiXCR, one row per CDR3 protein. Of approximately 280,000 distinct CDR3 sequences in the sample, around 20% were seen once. V was clipped by 6 bases and J by 2 bases, with 7 bases between them. The CDR3 length is 12 residues. Sequenced material: cultured PBMCs, taken from culture after CMV antigen stimulation. The sequence came from a human donor in good health (CMV status not recorded). Some clones in this sample may be carry-over from other donors' samples. The chain recombines TRBV12-3 or TRBV12-4 with TRBJ2-5; a possible D gene is TRBD2 (6 bases). The CDR3 sequence is CASSGLQETQYF. CDR3 DNA sequence: TGTGCCAGCAGCGGACTACAAGAGACCCAGTACTTC.